This T cell receptor (beta chain) is from a study of cytomegalovirus exposure and HLA in healthy donors. This CDR3 contains 13 residues. V was pared by 5 bases and J by 4 bases, with 10 bases between. Germline loops: CDR1 SGHAT, CDR2 FQNNGV. The PCR used 60 Vbeta and 13 Jbeta primers. This table comes from immunoSEQ multiplex PCR, and its TCRdb copy is limited to in-frame clones, with some not included. The table has about 140,000 clones, 88% seen once. The J gene is TRBJ2-3, the V gene TRBV11-2; weak D call: TRBD1 (5 bases). This clonotype was obtained from a woman aged 40 to 49 in good health and CMV-seronegative. Input material: PBMCs. CDR3 protein: CASSPGLADTQYF. DNA for the CDR3: TGTGCCAGCAGCCCAGGGTTAGCAGATACGCAGTATTTT.